Following are 15 T cell receptor beta chains from one sample sequenced in a study of radiation and T cells in renal cell carcinoma. Profiled with immunoSEQ multiplex PCR; TCRdb holds only in-frame clones, not every one. The sample includes roughly 120,000 clones, about four fifths seen only once; the top ten take about 3%. Documented time point: baseline pretreatment blood. The treatment denotes: 15 Gy SBRT to primary tumor, nephrectomy 4 weeks later. The sample was blood, taken from a patient whose treatment included radiotherapy and nephrectomy. Receptor source: a woman aged 55-70 years with renal cell carcinoma.

The chain uses TRBV6-5 and TRBJ2-2; TRBD2 agrees at 13 bases. V was pared by 7 bases and J by 7 bases, with 6 bases of the junction left unmatched. Germline V gene data show CDR1 as MNHEY and CDR2 as SVGAGI. CDR3 length equals 15 residues. The DNA of the CDR3 is TGTGCCAGCAATCGACTAGCGGGGGGTCGCGGGGAGCTGTTTTTT. This codes for CASNRLAGGRGELFF.

The V call is TRBV2, the J call TRBJ1-2; D is unclear. This CDR3 contains 12 residues. V was cut by 9 bases and J by 2 bases, with 10 bases left in between. In germline, CDR1 is SNHLY, CDR2 FYNNEI. CDR3 nucleotides: TGTGCCAGTAGCCAGAGGAACTATGGCTACACCTTC. It yields the protein CASSQRNYGYTF.

The chain is built from TRBV6-6 and TRBJ1-2; 7 bases are a match to TRBD1. Germline CDR1 and CDR2: MNHNY and SVGAGI (reference sequence). The CDR3 consists of 13 residues. V lost 4 bases to trimming and J lost 5 bases; unmatched junction nucleotides: 4. CDR3 amino acids: CASSLTGTYGYTF. The CDR3 region has the DNA TGTGCCAGCAGTTTGACAGGGACTTATGGCTACACCTTC.

CDR3 sequence reads: CASSLAGDVDYGYTF. CDR3 DNA: TGTGCCAGCAGCTTAGCGGGGGACGTCGACTATGGCTACACCTTC. This chain links TRBV7-9 with TRBJ1-2; possibly TRBD1 for D (5 bases). CDR1 SEHNR and CDR2 FQNEAQ come from the germline V gene (reference sequence). The CDR3 runs to 15 residues. Trimming removed 0 bases at V and 3 bases at J, with 11 bases between.

The chain joins TRBV27 to TRBJ1-1; D uncertain. Germline V CDR1 and CDR2: MNHEY, SMNVEV (reference sequence). The CDR3 covers 12 residues. The germline V and J ends were trimmed by 4 bases and 8 bases, with 11 bases remaining between them. The CDR3 spells CASSYTTGEAFF. As DNA, the CDR3 is TGTGCCAGCAGTTACACGACGGGGGAAGCTTTCTTT.

This rearrangement joins TRBV29-1 to TRBJ1-1; 7 positions match TRBD1. Germline-derived CDR1 and CDR2 are SQVTM and ANQGSEA. V gave up 5 bases and J gave up 3 bases; unmatched junction bases: 9. This CDR3 has 14 amino acids. CDR3 nucleotide sequence: TGCAGCGTTTTTAGACAGGGATCATACACTGAAGCTTTCTTT. Translating it yields CSVFRQGSYTEAFF.

The V and J genes are TRBV21-1 and TRBJ1-1; the table's D call of TRBD1 was not tested on the DNA. TRBV21-1 is reported as a pseudogene. The CDR3 is 14 residues long. CDR3 region: CARKQGPMNTEAFF. The CDR3, as DNA: TGTGCCAGAAAACAGGGCCCCATGAACACTGAAGCTTTCTTT.

The CDR3 region has the DNA TGTGCCACCAGCAGATCCGGCGGGGAGCAGTTCTTC. This codes for CATSRSGGEQFF. V usage is TRBV15 and J usage is TRBJ2-1; the D gene is possibly TRBD2 (5 bases). Germline V gene sequence: CDR1 LNHNV, CDR2 YYDKDF (reference sequence). Deletions cut 2 bases from V and 10 bases from J, with 9 bases between. The CDR3 runs to 12 residues.

The J gene is TRBJ2-5, the V gene TRBV9; D not resolved. Trimming shortened V by 2 bases and J by 5 bases, and 22 bases separated the two germline ends. The germline CDR1 and CDR2 sequences are SGDLS and YYNGEE. The CDR3 loop spans 17 amino acids. CDR3: CASSVGQINTVLETQYF. The CDR3 coding sequence is TGTGCCAGCAGCGTTGGCCAGATCAATACAGTTCTCGAGACCCAGTACTTC.

This clone has a single count. The chain joins TRBV5-1 to TRBJ2-1; 8 bases are shared with TRBD2. The V and J ends lost 0 bases and 1 base, in that order; junction bases with no gene match: 3. This CDR3 spans 16 amino acids. The germline V gene has CDR1 SGHRS and CDR2 YFSETQ. DNA for the CDR3: TGCGCCAGCAGCTTGGACGGGGGGGCATCCTACAATGAGCAGTTCTTC. This gives the protein CASSLDGGASYNEQFF.

The gene calls are TRBV11-2 and TRBJ2-1, with TRBD2 as a possible D gene (6 bases). The germline CDR1 and CDR2 sequences are SGHAT and FQNNGV. Between the trimmed V and J ends, which lost 3 bases and 3 bases, there was a span of 12 bases. This CDR3 contains 15 residues. The CDR3 region is CASSFDRGFYNEQFF. The CDR3 nucleotides read TGTGCCAGCAGCTTTGACCGGGGGTTCTACAATGAGCAGTTCTTC.

This chain links TRBV27 with TRBJ1-1, with TRBD1 matching 10 bases. This CDR3 contains 14 residues. V was pared by 1 base and J by 5 bases, with 1 base of the junction left unmatched. Looked up from germline, CDR1 is MNHEY and CDR2 is SMNVEV (reference sequence). Here the CDR3 reads CASSLWDRGTEAFF. The CDR3 DNA sequence: TGTGCCAGCAGTTTATGGGACAGGGGTACTGAAGCTTTCTTT.

The chain couples TRBV2 to TRBJ1-2; D might be TRBD1 (6 bases). CDR3 length: 14 amino acids. Germline loops: CDR1 SNHLY, CDR2 FYNNEI. V shed 1 base and J shed 7 bases, with 13 bases lying between them. DNA for the CDR3: TGTGCCAGCAGTGAAGGTCAAGAGGGGGGTGGCTACACCTTC. This sequence encodes CASSEGQEGGGYTF.

The gene calls are TRBV5-8 and TRBJ1-4; D unclear. The CDR3 consists of 15 residues. V was shortened by 4 bases and J by 8 bases, with 18 bases between the two germline ends. The germline gives CDR1 SGHTS, CDR2 YDEGEE. Here the CDR3 DNA reads TGTGCCAGCAGCCGGACGCCGGGGATGTTGGAAAAACTGTTTTTT. As protein: CASSRTPGMLEKLFF.

This clone was recorded only once. This chain joins TRBV6-5 and TRBJ1-1; a possible D gene is TRBD1 (6 bases). V lost 6 bases to trimming and J lost 0 bases, with 14 bases between them. CDR1 and CDR2 from the germline V gene are MNHEY and SVGAGI. This CDR3 spans 15 amino acids. Here the CDR3 DNA reads TGTGCCAGCAGCCGCCCGGGGGCAATGAACACTGAAGCTTTCTTT. It yields the protein CASSRPGAMNTEAFF.